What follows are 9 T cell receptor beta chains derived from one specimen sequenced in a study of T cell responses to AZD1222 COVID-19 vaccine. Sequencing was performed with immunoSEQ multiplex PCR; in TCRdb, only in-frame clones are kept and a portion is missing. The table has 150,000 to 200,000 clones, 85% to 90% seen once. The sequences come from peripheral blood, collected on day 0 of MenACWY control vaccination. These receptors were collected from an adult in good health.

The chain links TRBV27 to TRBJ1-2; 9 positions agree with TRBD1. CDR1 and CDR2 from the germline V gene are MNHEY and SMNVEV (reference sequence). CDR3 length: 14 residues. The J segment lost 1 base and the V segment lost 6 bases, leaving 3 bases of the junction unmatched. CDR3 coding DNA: TGTGCCAGCAGAAGGACAGGGGTTAACTATGGCTACACCTTC. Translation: CASRRTGVNYGYTF.

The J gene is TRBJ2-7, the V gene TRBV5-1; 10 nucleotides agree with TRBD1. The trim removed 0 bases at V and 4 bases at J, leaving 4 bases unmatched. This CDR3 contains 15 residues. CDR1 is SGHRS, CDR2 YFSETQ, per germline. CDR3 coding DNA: TGCGCCAGCAGCTTGGGCAGGACAGGGGGGTACGAGCAGTACTTC. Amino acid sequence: CASSLGRTGGYEQYF.

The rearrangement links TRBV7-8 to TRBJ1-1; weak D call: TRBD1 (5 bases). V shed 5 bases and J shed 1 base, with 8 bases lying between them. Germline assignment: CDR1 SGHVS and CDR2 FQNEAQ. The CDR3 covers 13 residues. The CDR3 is CASSPGRNTEAFF. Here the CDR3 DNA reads TGTGCCAGCAGCCCAGGGAGGAACACTGAAGCTTTCTTT. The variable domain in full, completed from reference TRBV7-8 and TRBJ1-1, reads GAGVSQSPRYKVAKRGQDVALRCDPISGHVSLFWYQQALGQGPEFLTYFQNEAQLDKSGLPSDRFFAERPEGSVSTLKIQRTQQEDSAVYLCASSPGRNTEAFFGQGTRLTVV.

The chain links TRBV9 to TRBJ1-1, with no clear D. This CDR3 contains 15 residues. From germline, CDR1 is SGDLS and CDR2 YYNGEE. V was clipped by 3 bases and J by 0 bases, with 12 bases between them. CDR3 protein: CASSATSLMNTEAFF. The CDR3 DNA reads TGTGCCAGCAGCGCAACCTCCCTCATGAACACTGAAGCTTTCTTT.

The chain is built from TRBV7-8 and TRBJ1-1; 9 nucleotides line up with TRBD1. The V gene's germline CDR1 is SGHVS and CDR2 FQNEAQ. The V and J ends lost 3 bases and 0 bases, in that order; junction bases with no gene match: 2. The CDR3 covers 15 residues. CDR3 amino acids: CASSFDRGLNTEAFF. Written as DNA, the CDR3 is TGTGCCAGCAGCTTTGACAGGGGGTTGAACACTGAAGCTTTCTTT.

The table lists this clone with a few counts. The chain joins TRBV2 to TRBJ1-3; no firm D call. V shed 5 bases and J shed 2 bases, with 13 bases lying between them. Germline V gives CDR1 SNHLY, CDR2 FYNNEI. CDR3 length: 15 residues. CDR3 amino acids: CASSPSRSTGNTIYF. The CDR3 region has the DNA TGTGCCAGCAGTCCTTCCAGGTCAACTGGAAACACCATATATTTT.

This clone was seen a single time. In nucleotides, the CDR3 is TGTGCCAGCAGCTTTTTAGGGGGGACAGGGGGCATCGGTAGCAATCAGCCCCAGCATTTT. It is translated as CASSFLGGTGGIGSNQPQHF. The rearrangement joins TRBV12-1 to TRBJ1-5; whether TRBD1, the table's D call, matches the DNA was not checked. TRBV12-1 is a pseudogene. This CDR3 is built from 20 residues.

The CDR3 sequence is CASSPRISGNTIYF. Here the CDR3 DNA reads TGTGCCAGCAGCCCTAGAATCTCGGGAAACACCATATATTTT. The V and J genes are TRBV27 and TRBJ1-3; D remains unclear. Trimming took off 6 bases at V and 4 bases at J, with 13 bases between the two ends. The CDR3 consists of 14 residues. From germline, CDR1 is MNHEY and CDR2 SMNVEV (reference sequence).

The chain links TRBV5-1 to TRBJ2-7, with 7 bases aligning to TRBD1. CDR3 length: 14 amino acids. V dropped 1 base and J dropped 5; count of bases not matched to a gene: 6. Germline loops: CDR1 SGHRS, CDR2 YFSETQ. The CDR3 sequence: CASSLPQTGNEQYF. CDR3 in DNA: TGCGCCAGCAGCTTGCCCCAGACAGGGAACGAGCAGTACTTC.